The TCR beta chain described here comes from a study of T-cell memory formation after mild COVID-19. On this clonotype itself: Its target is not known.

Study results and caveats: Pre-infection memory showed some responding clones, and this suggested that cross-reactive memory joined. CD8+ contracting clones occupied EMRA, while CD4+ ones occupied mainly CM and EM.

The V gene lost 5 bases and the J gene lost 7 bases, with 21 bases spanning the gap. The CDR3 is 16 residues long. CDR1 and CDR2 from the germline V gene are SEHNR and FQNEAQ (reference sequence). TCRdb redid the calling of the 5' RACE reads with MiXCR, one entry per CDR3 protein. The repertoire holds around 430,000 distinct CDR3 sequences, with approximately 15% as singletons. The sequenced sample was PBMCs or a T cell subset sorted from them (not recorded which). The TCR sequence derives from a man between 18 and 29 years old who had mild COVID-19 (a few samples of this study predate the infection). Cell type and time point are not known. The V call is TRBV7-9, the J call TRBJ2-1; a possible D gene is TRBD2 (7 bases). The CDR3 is CASSHPRRGRGNEQFF. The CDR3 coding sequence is TGTGCCAGCAGCCACCCCAGGCGGGGGAGGGGGAATGAGCAGTTCTTC.